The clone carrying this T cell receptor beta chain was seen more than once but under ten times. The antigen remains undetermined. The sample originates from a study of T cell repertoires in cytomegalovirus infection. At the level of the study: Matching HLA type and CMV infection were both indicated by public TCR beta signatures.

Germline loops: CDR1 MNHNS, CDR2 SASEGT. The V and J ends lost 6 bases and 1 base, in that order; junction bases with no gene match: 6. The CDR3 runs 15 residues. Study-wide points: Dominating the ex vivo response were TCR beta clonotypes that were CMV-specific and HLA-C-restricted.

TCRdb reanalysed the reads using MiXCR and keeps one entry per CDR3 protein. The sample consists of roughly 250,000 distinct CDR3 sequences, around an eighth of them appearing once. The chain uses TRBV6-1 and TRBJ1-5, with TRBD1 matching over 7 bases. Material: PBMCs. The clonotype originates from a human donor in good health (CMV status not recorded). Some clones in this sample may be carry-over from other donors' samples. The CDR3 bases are TGTGCCAGCAGGGGGGAACAGGGGAGCAATCAGCCCCAGCATTTT. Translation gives CASRGEQGSNQPQHF.